This is a list of T cell receptor beta chains from one sample in a study of graft-versus-host responses after intestinal transplantation. Sequencing used immunoSEQ multiplex PCR; TCRdb keeps in-frame clones, though not all of them. The sample has about 38,000 clones; around 83% are singletons. Sequenced here: PBMCs, sampled 1070 days after transplant. All receptors derive from a human patient who received an intestinal transplant, so some T cells may come from the graft donor. The CDR3 runs from the conserved cysteine through the conserved F or W. A D gene is named only where the DNA matches it firmly. Expanded clones get a size class; other rows say once, few or many, or leave the size out.

J gene: TRBJ1-2; clone size: once; V gene: TRBV2; D gene: NA; CDR3 DNA: TGTGCCAGCAGTGAAGGAGGCTTCTATGGGAACTATGGCTACACCTTC; CDR3 protein: CASSEGGFYGNYGYTF
J gene: TRBJ1-1; clone size: NA; V gene: TRBV28; D gene: NA; CDR3 DNA: TGTGCCAGCAGTTTAGATCCTGCAGGGGAAGGGGACCTCCCTGAAGCTTTCTTT; CDR3 protein: CASSLDPAGEGDLPEAFF
J gene: TRBJ2-5; clone size: NA; V gene: TRBV23-1; D gene: NA; CDR3 DNA: TGCGCCAGCAGTCAATCGCGGCAGGGTGGGGACCGAGGGCAAGAGACCCAGTACTTC; CDR3 protein: CASSQSRQGGDRGQETQYF
J gene: TRBJ1-2; clone size: NA; V gene: TRBV6-5; D gene: NA; CDR3 DNA: TGTGCCAGCAGTGGACTTCCTTATGGCTACACCTTC; CDR3 protein: CASSGLPYGYTF
J gene: TRBJ2-1; clone size: NA; V gene: TRBV6-5; D gene: NA; CDR3 DNA: TGTGCCAGCAGACCCGGACAGATCCCCTACAATGAGCAGTTCTTC; CDR3 protein: CASRPGQIPYNEQFF
J gene: TRBJ1-5; clone size: NA; V gene: TRBV25-1; D gene: NA; CDR3 DNA: TGTGCCAGCAGTGACTGGGACACCAATCAGCCCCAGCATTTT; CDR3 protein: CASSDWDTNQPQHF
J gene: TRBJ2-3; clone size: NA; V gene: TRBV5-1; D gene: NA; CDR3 DNA: TGCGCCAGCAGCTCAGGGGATGATCCAGATACGCAGTATTTT; CDR3 protein: CASSSGDDPDTQYF
J gene: TRBJ2-5; clone size: NA; V gene: TRBV5-5; D gene: NA; CDR3 DNA: TGTGCCAGCAGCTTCCCCGGCCGACAGGCCTCTGGAGAGACCCAGTACTTC; CDR3 protein: CASSFPGRQASGETQYF
J gene: TRBJ2-7; clone size: NA; V gene: TRBV7-9; D gene: TRBD1; CDR3 DNA: TGTGCCAGCAGCTCCCGGACAGGGGGGGACGAGCAGTACTTC; CDR3 protein: CASSSRTGGDEQYF
J gene: TRBJ2-1; clone size: NA; V gene: TRBV4-1; D gene: TRBD2; CDR3 DNA: TGCGCCAGCAGCCAAGAATATAGCGGGGGGCCTACTAGCTCCTACAATGAGCAGTTCTTC; CDR3 protein: CASSQEYSGGPTSSYNEQFF
J gene: TRBJ2-1; clone size: NA; V gene: TRBV15; D gene: TRBD1; CDR3 DNA: TGTGCCACCAGCAGACCCCAGGGGGACAGGTCCTACAATGAGCAGTTCTTC; CDR3 protein: CATSRPQGDRSYNEQFF
J gene: TRBJ2-3; clone size: NA; V gene: TRBV11-2; D gene: NA; CDR3 DNA: TGTGCCAGCAGCTTTCAGCGATCTAGCACAGATACGCAGTATTTT; CDR3 protein: CASSFQRSSTDTQYF
J gene: TRBJ2-7; clone size: NA; V gene: TRBV5-1; D gene: NA; CDR3 DNA: TGCGCCAGCAGCTTAGTGGGACCGGGTCAACATCCCCGGGACGAGCAGTACTTC; CDR3 protein: CASSLVGPGQHPRDEQYF
J gene: TRBJ2-4; clone size: once; V gene: TRBV7-9; D gene: NA; CDR3 DNA: TGTGCCAGCAGCTCCAACCGGGGGCGCGGGTTAAACATTCAGTACTTC; CDR3 protein: CASSSNRGRGLNIQYF
J gene: TRBJ1-1; clone size: few; V gene: TRBV7-9; D gene: NA; CDR3 DNA: TGTGCCAGCAGCCTAACAAGAGACACTGAAGCTTTCTTT; CDR3 protein: CASSLTRDTEAFF
J gene: TRBJ2-7; clone size: NA; V gene: TRBV27; D gene: TRBD2; CDR3 DNA: TGTGCCAGCAGTCCCAGAGCGGGGGGCCGTTCCTACGAGCAGTACTTC; CDR3 protein: CASSPRAGGRSYEQYF
J gene: TRBJ2-2; clone size: NA; V gene: TRBV5-1; D gene: TRBD1; CDR3 DNA: TGCGCCAGCAGCTTCGACAGGGAGCAAGACGGGGAGCTGTTTTTT; CDR3 protein: CASSFDREQDGELFF
J gene: TRBJ1-1; clone size: NA; V gene: TRBV18; D gene: TRBD1; CDR3 DNA: TGTGCCAGCTCACCCGGGACAGGGGGTGAAGCTTTCTTT; CDR3 protein: CASSPGTGGEAFF
J gene: TRBJ2-7; clone size: NA; V gene: TRBV29-1; D gene: TRBD1; CDR3 DNA: TGCAGCGTCTCGGGACAGGGGGCCCTCGAGCAGTACTTC; CDR3 protein: CSVSGQGALEQYF
J gene: TRBJ2-7; clone size: NA; V gene: TRBV5-5; D gene: NA; CDR3 DNA: TGTGCCAGCAGCTTGGGAGGGATCTACGAGCAGTACTTC; CDR3 protein: CASSLGGIYEQYF
J gene: TRBJ2-3; clone size: NA; V gene: TRBV5-8; D gene: TRBD1; CDR3 DNA: TGTGCCAGCAGCTCTCCGGGACAGAGCACAGATACGCAGTATTTT; CDR3 protein: CASSSPGQSTDTQYF
J gene: TRBJ2-1; clone size: NA; V gene: TRBV5-6; D gene: NA; CDR3 DNA: TGTGCCAGCAGCTTGGCTGCAGGGGTCAATGAGCAGTTCTTC; CDR3 protein: CASSLAAGVNEQFF
J gene: TRBJ2-3; clone size: NA; V gene: TRBV19; D gene: TRBD2; CDR3 DNA: TGTGCCAGTAGTACGCTAGCGGGAGTTTCAGATACGCAGTATTTT; CDR3 protein: CASSTLAGVSDTQYF
J gene: TRBJ1-1; clone size: NA; V gene: TRBV28; D gene: NA; CDR3 DNA: TGTGCCAGCAGTCCGACCCGGACGGTGAACACTGAAGCTTTCTTT; CDR3 protein: CASSPTRTVNTEAFF
J gene: TRBJ2-7; clone size: NA; V gene: TRBV15; D gene: NA; CDR3 DNA: TGTGCCACCAGCAGAGTAGTAGGCTCCTCTAGCTCCTACGAGCAGTACTTC; CDR3 protein: CATSRVVGSSSSYEQYF
J gene: TRBJ1-1; clone size: NA; V gene: TRBV9; D gene: TRBD1; CDR3 DNA: TGTGCCAGCAGCGTTGGGACAGGGGCTACTGAAGCTTTCTTT; CDR3 protein: CASSVGTGATEAFF
J gene: TRBJ1-5; clone size: once; V gene: TRBV15; D gene: NA; CDR3 DNA: TGTGCCACCAGCGAGGGGAGGGGTAGGAGATATAGCAATCAGCCCCAGCATTTT; CDR3 protein: CATSEGRGRRYSNQPQHF
J gene: TRBJ2-3; clone size: once; V gene: TRBV29-1; D gene: NA; CDR3 DNA: TGCAGCGTTAATGCCGGGAGCACAGATACGCAGTATTTT; CDR3 protein: CSVNAGSTDTQYF
J gene: TRBJ2-7; clone size: NA; V gene: TRBV7-9; D gene: NA; CDR3 DNA: TGTGCCAGCAGCTTAGGGGACGGGGTATGGGGCGAGCAGTACTTC; CDR3 protein: CASSLGDGVWGEQYF
J gene: TRBJ2-7; clone size: NA; V gene: TRBV28; D gene: NA; CDR3 DNA: TGTGCCAGCAGTTTAACGCGCGAGCAGTACTTC; CDR3 protein: CASSLTREQYF
J gene: TRBJ2-5; clone size: few; V gene: TRBV7-8; D gene: NA; CDR3 DNA: TGTGCCAGCAGCTCGTCGGGTCACCAGAAGGAGACCCAGTACTTC; CDR3 protein: CASSSSGHQKETQYF
J gene: TRBJ2-7; clone size: NA; V gene: TRBV5-1; D gene: TRBD1; CDR3 DNA: TGCGCCAGCAGCTTGACAGGGGAACCCTACGAGCAGTACTTC; CDR3 protein: CASSLTGEPYEQYF
J gene: TRBJ2-2; clone size: NA; V gene: TRBV28; D gene: TRBD1; CDR3 DNA: TGTGCCAGCAGACCCGACAGGGTCTCCACCGGGGAGCTGTTTTTT; CDR3 protein: CASRPDRVSTGELFF
J gene: TRBJ1-3; clone size: NA; V gene: TRBV11-2; D gene: NA; CDR3 DNA: TGTGCCAGCAGCTTGGAGGCGGGGGATGACACCATATATTTT; CDR3 protein: CASSLEAGDDTIYF
J gene: TRBJ2-1; clone size: NA; V gene: TRBV11-1; D gene: NA; CDR3 DNA: TGTGCCAGCAGCTTAGAGGACCGCGGCTGGTCCTACAATGAGCAGTTCTTC; CDR3 protein: CASSLEDRGWSYNEQFF
J gene: TRBJ2-7; clone size: NA; V gene: TRBV11-2; D gene: NA; CDR3 DNA: TGTGCCAGCAGCTTGATGGTCTCGACAAGCTCCTACGAGCAGTACTTC; CDR3 protein: CASSLMVSTSSYEQYF
J gene: TRBJ1-1; clone size: NA; V gene: TRBV18; D gene: TRBD1; CDR3 DNA: TGTGCCAGCTCACCACCGATGGGACAGGTGAACACTGAAGCTTTCTTT; CDR3 protein: CASSPPMGQVNTEAFF
J gene: TRBJ2-5; clone size: NA; V gene: TRBV5-8; D gene: TRBD1; CDR3 DNA: TGTGCCAGCAGCTTGTATGGACAGGGAAAAGAGACCCAGTACTTC; CDR3 protein: CASSLYGQGKETQYF
J gene: TRBJ1-5; clone size: few; V gene: TRBV19; D gene: TRBD1; CDR3 DNA: TGTGCCAGTAGCCACGGGACAGGGGGCGGGCAGCCCCAGCATTTT; CDR3 protein: CASSHGTGGGQPQHF
J gene: TRBJ1-6; clone size: once; V gene: TRBV23-1; D gene: TRBD1; CDR3 DNA: TGCGCCAGCAGTCAATCCTCGTATCCAGGGGGCGATTCACCCCTCCACTTT; CDR3 protein: CASSQSSYPGGDSPLHF
J gene: TRBJ1-2; clone size: NA; V gene: TRBV5-5; D gene: NA; CDR3 DNA: TGTGCCAGCAGATCTGACAGGAGGGTGAGCTATGGCTACACCTTC; CDR3 protein: CASRSDRRVSYGYTF
J gene: TRBJ2-7; clone size: NA; V gene: TRBV2; D gene: NA; CDR3 DNA: TGTGCCAGCAGCGGGTTAGCGTCTTACGAGCAGTACTTC; CDR3 protein: CASSGLASYEQYF
J gene: TRBJ2-2; clone size: few; V gene: TRBV7-9; D gene: NA; CDR3 DNA: TGTGCCAGCTCAGTTGCCGGGGAGCTGTTTTTT; CDR3 protein: CASSVAGELFF
J gene: TRBJ2-3; clone size: NA; V gene: TRBV10-3; D gene: NA; CDR3 DNA: TGTGCCATCGGGGTAGAGGACAGAGGCACAGATACGCAGTATTTT; CDR3 protein: CAIGVEDRGTDTQYF
J gene: TRBJ2-7; clone size: NA; V gene: TRBV6-5; D gene: NA; CDR3 DNA: TGTGCCAGCAGTTACGCGCCCAGGGAAATCGGGTACGAGCAGTACTTC; CDR3 protein: CASSYAPREIGYEQYF
J gene: TRBJ2-1; clone size: NA; V gene: TRBV28; D gene: TRBD2; CDR3 DNA: TGTGCCAGCAGTTCTCCTAGGGGGACTAGCGGGAGTTTAGATGAGCAGTTCTTC; CDR3 protein: CASSSPRGTSGSLDEQFF
J gene: TRBJ1-1; clone size: NA; V gene: TRBV7-3; D gene: NA; CDR3 DNA: TGTGCCAGCAGCTTAACATCGGGACACTGGAACACTGAAGCTTTCTTT; CDR3 protein: CASSLTSGHWNTEAFF
J gene: TRBJ2-7; clone size: once; V gene: TRBV7-8; D gene: TRBD1; CDR3 DNA: TGTGCCAGCAGCTCGGACAGGGGCTACGAGCAGTACTTC; CDR3 protein: CASSSDRGYEQYF
J gene: TRBJ1-6; clone size: NA; V gene: TRBV6-1; D gene: TRBD1; CDR3 DNA: TGTGCCAGCAGTGAGGACAGGGGGAGTTCACCCCTCCACTTT; CDR3 protein: CASSEDRGSSPLHF
J gene: TRBJ2-7; clone size: NA; V gene: TRBV18; D gene: NA; CDR3 DNA: TGTGCCAGCTCACCGCGCAGGTCCTACGAGCAGTACTTC; CDR3 protein: CASSPRRSYEQYF
J gene: TRBJ1-2; clone size: NA; V gene: TRBV2; D gene: NA; CDR3 DNA: TGTGCCAGCAGATCCGGTTACAGGGACCAAGGTGGCTACACCTTC; CDR3 protein: CASRSGYRDQGGYTF